The T cell receptor beta chain described here comes from a study of beta chain features in type 1 diabetes. Overall study findings and caveats: Shorter TCRB CDR3s, moderately but significantly so, marked every one of the four CD4+ subsets in Type 1 diabetes patients.

Since all of the isolated RNA was reverse transcribed, expressed TCRB transcripts were what got sequenced. Generated by immunoSEQ multiplex PCR, the TCRdb table keeps only in-frame clones and is missing some. Altogether about 220,000 clones are present, approximately 11% being singletons, with the ten largest covering approximately 1.5%. Purity exceeding 95% was reached by all sorted populations. The CDR3 extends over 19 amino acids. Germline V gives CDR1 SGHDT, CDR2 YYEEEE. V lost 4 bases to trimming and J lost 0 bases, with 20 bases between them. This clone was counted ten times or more. The antigen is unknown.

The receptor was isolated from a man aged 18 to 29 in good health. Material for sequencing was central memory CD4+ T cells from blood. This chain joins TRBV5-6 and TRBJ2-6; weak D call: TRBD1 (6 bases). CDR3 loop: CASSHYRTGNSSGANVLTF. The CDR3 nucleotides are TGTGCCAGCAGCCACTACCGAACAGGGAACAGCTCTGGGGCCAACGTCCTGACTTTC.